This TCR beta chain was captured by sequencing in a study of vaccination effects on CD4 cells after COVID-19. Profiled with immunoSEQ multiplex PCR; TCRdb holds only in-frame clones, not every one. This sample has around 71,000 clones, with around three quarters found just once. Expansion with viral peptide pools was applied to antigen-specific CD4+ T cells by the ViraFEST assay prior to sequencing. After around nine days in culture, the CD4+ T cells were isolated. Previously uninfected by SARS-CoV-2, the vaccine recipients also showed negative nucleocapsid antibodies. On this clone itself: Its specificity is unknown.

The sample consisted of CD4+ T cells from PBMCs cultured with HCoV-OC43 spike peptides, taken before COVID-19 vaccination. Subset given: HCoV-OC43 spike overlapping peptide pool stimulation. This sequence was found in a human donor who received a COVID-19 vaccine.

The CDR3 nucleotides are TGCAGCGTTCCAAGACTAGCGGGGAACAATGAGCAGTTCTTC. This gives the protein CSVPRLAGNNEQFF. V usage is TRBV29-1 and J usage is TRBJ2-1; TRBD2 agrees at 11 bases. The V and J ends lost 5 bases and 5 bases, in that order; junction bases with no gene match: 5. Germline CDR1 and CDR2: SQVTM and ANQGSEA. The CDR3 is 14 residues long.